This T cell receptor (beta chain) is from a study of response to subunit inactivated influenza vaccine. The CDR3 contains 13 residues. The germline V and J ends were trimmed by 9 bases and 2 bases, with 12 bases remaining between them. TCRdb reanalysed the RT-PCR reads using MiXCR and keeps one entry per CDR3 protein. The table lists some 540,000 distinct CDR3 sequences, approximately 20% of them singletons. The same sample was also studied in work on T cells expressing NK-cell markers. Per that study: With UMIs, 5'RACE template switching was used to make TCR beta cDNA. Investigators obtained TCR beta repertoires from sorted CD3+CD56+NKG2C+, CD3+CD56+NKG2C- and CD3+CD56-NKG2C+ T cells. Restricting sorting to alpha-beta TCR T cells was achieved in several experiments by an anti-gamma-delta TCR antibody. CD8+ T cells in 5 or 6 donors included dominant NKG2C+ clonotypes at 1.0-7.0%. Several of the donors also had these clonotypes leading their CD3+CD56-NKG2C+ fraction.

This specimen consisted of CD4+ T cells sorted from PBMCs, obtained approximately 12 days after vaccination. This chain joins TRBV12-3 or TRBV12-4 and TRBJ2-3; D remains unclear. This TCR derives from a man in his fifties or sixties who received an inactivated influenza vaccine. The CDR3, as DNA: TGTGCCAGTTCGAGACCACCCACAGATACGCAGTATTTT. It encodes CASSRPPTDTQYF.